This TCR beta chain was found in a study of shared clonotypes between healthy human individuals. As for the study in general: Per donor, CD8 memory used one plate, CD8 naive used two, CD4 memory used three and CD4 naive used three. Study-wide results and limits: Large sequencing depth failed to make sorted-subset sequencing complete, rarefaction showed. Relative to memory subsets, naive subsets generally showed larger estimated richness.

Measured with immunoSEQ multiplex PCR; TCRdb has only the in-frame clones, and not every one. This table holds about 2.1 million clones, roughly 95% found once. Comment on this clone: Its antigen is currently unknown.

The germline gives CDR1 SGHTA, CDR2 FQGTGA. Trimming removed 8 bases from V and 4 bases from J, with 24 bases in between. The CDR3 length is 16 residues. Only CD45RO-negative cells positively selected for CCR7 counted as naive CD8 cells, so terminally differentiated effector memory CD45RA+ cells were excluded. Participating donors were healthy, HIV-negative adults free of recent acute infections or vaccinations. The receptor's source is a man aged 18 to 35 in good health. Some clones in this sample may be carry-over from other donors' samples. Specimen: naive CD8+ T cells from PBMCs. This sequence joins TRBV7-3 and TRBJ2-7; no definite D call. CDR3 in amino acids: CASPPPRAMIGYEQYF. CDR3 DNA: TGTGCCAGCCCCCCCCCTCGCGCAATGATAGGTTACGAGCAGTACTTC.